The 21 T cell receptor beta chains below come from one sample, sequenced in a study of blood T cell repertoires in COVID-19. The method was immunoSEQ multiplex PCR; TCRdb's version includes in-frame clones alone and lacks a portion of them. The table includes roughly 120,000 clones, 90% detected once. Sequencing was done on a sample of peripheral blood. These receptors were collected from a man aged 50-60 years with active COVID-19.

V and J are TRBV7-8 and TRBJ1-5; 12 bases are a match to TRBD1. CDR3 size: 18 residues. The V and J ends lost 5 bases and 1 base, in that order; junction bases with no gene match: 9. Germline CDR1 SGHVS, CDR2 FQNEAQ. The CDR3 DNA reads TGTGCCAGCAGCGTATACGGGACAGGGGGCTGGAGCAATCAGCCCCAGCATTTT. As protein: CASSVYGTGGWSNQPQHF.

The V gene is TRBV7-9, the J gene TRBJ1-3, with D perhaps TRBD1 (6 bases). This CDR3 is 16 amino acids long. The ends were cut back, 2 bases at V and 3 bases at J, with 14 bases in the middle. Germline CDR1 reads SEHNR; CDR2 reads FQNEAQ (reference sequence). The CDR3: CASSLKAGAVGNTIYF. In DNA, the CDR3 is TGTGCCAGCAGCTTAAAGGCAGGGGCGGTTGGAAACACCATATATTTT.

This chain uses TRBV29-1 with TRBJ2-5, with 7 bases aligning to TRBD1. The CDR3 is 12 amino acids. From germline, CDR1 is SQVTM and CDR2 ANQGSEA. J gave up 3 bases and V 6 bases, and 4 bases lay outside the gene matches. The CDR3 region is CSVKQGKETQYF. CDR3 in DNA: TGCAGCGTGAAACAGGGGAAAGAGACCCAGTACTTC.

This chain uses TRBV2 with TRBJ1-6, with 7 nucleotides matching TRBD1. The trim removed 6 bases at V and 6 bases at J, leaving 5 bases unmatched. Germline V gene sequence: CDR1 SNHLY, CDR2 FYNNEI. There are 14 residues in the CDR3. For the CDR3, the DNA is TGTGCCAGCAGGACAGGGAGTCGTAATTCACCCCTCCACTTT. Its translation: CASRTGSRNSPLHF.

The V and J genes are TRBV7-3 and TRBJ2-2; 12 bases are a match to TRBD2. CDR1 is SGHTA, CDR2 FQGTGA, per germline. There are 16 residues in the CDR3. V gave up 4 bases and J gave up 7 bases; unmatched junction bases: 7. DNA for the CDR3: TGTGCCAGCAGCTCCCGGACTAGCGGGGTGGACGGGGAGCTGTTTTTT. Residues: CASSSRTSGVDGELFF.

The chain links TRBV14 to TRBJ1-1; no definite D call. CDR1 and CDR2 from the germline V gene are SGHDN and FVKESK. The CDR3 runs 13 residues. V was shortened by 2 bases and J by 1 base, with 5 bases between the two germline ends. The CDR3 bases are TGTGCCAGCAGCCAATCAGGGAACACTGAAGCTTTCTTT. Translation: CASSQSGNTEAFF.

The chain's CDR3 is CASSLVAGAGVSTEAFF. The CDR3 DNA reads as TGTGCCAGCAGCTTAGTCGCGGGAGCGGGGGTGAGCACTGAAGCTTTCTTT. This chain uses TRBV7-6 with TRBJ1-1; D is perhaps TRBD1 (5 bases). CDR1 SGHVS and CDR2 FNYEAQ come from the germline V gene. This CDR3 comprises 17 residues. The ends were cut back, 1 base at V and 4 bases at J, with 19 bases in the middle.

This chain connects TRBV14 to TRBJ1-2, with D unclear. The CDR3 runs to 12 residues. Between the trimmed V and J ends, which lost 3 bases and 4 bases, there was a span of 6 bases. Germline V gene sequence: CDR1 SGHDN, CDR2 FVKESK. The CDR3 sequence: CASSQTRYGYTF. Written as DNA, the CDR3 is TGTGCCAGCAGCCAGACTCGCTATGGCTACACCTTC.

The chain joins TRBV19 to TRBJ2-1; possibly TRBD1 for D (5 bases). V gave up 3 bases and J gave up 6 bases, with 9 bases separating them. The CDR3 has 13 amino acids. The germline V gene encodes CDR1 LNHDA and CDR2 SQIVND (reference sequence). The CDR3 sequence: CASSIQQGNEQFF. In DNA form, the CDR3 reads TGTGCCAGTAGTATCCAGCAGGGCAATGAGCAGTTCTTC. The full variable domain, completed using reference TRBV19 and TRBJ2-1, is DGGITQSPKYLFRKEGQNVTLSCEQNLNHDAMYWYRQDPGQGLRLIYYSQIVNDFQKGDIAEGYSVSREKKESFPLTVTSAQKNPTAFYLCASSIQQGNEQFFGPGTRLTVL.

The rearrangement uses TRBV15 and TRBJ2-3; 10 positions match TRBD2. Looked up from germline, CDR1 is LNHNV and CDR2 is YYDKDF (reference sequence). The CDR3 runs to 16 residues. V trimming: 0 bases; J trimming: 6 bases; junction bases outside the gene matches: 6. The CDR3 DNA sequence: TGTGCCACCAGCAGAGACCTGGGACTAGCGAAGGATACGCAGTATTTT. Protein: CATSRDLGLAKDTQYF.

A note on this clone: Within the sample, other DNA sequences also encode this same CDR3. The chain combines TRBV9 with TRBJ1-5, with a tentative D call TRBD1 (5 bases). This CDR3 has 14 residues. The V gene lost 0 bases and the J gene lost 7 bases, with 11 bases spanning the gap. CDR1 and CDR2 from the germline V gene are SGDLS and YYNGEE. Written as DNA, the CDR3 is TGTGCCAGCAGCGTAGATGGGGCGAACCAGCCCCAGCATTTT. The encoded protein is CASSVDGANQPQHF.

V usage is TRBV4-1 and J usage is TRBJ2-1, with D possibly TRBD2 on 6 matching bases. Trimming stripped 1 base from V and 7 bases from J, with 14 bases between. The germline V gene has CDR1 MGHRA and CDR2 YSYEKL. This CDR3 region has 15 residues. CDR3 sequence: CASSQAGGVRNEQFF. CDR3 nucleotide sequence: TGCGCCAGCAGCCAAGCTGGCGGGGTGAGAAATGAGCAGTTCTTC.

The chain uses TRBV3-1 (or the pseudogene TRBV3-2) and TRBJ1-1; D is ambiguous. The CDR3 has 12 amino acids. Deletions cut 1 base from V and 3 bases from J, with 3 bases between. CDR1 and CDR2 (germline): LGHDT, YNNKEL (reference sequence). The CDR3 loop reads CASSQVYTEAFF. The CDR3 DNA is TGTGCCAGCAGCCAAGTATACACTGAAGCTTTCTTT.

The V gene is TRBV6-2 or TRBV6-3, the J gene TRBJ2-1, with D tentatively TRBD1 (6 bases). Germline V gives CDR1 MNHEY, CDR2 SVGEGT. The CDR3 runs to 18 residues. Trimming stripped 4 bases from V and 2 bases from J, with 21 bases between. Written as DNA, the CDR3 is TGTGCCAGCAGTTTTCGACGCCAGGGGTACCTACCCTACAATGAGCAGTTCTTC. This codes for CASSFRRQGYLPYNEQFF.

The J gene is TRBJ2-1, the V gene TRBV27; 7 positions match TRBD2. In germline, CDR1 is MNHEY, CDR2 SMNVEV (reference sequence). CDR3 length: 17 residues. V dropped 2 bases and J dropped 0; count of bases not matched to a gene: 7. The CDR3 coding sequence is TGTGCCAGCAGTTTACGTGGTGGGAGGGACTCCTACAATGAGCAGTTCTTC. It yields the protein CASSLRGGRDSYNEQFF.

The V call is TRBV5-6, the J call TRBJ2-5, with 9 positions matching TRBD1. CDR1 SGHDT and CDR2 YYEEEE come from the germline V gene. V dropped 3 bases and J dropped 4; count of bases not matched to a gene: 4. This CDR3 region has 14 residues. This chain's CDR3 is CASSWRQGGETQYF. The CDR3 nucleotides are TGTGCCAGCAGCTGGCGACAGGGGGGAGAGACCCAGTACTTC.

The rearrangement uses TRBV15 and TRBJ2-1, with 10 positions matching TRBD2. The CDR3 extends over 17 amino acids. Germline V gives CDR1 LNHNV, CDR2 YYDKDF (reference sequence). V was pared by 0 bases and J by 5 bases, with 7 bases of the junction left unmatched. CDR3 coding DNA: TGTGCCACCAGCAGAGAACCTAGAGCGGGGGGGGACAATGAGCAGTTCTTC. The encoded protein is CATSREPRAGGDNEQFF.

In DNA form, the CDR3 reads TGTGCCAGCTCACCAATCACTAGCGGGCAAGAGACCCAGTACTTC. Translation gives CASSPITSGQETQYF. The chain joins TRBV18 to TRBJ2-5; TRBD2 matches 9 bases. The V and J ends lost 2 bases and 2 bases, in that order; junction bases with no gene match: 3. Germline CDR1 is KGHSH and CDR2 is LQKENI. This CDR3 is 15 amino acids long.

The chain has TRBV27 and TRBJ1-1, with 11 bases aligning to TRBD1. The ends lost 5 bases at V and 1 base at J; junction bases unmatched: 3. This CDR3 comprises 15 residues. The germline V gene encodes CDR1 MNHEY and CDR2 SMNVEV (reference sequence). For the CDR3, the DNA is TGTGCCAGCAGTATCGGACAGGGGGCGAACACTGAAGCTTTCTTT. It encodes CASSIGQGANTEAFF.

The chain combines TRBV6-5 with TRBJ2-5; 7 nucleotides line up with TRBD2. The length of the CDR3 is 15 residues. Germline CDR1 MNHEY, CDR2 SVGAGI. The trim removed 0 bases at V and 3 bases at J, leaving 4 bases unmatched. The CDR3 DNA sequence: TGTGCCAGCAGTTACTCGCCTAGCGGAAAAGAGACCCAGTACTTC. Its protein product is CASSYSPSGKETQYF.

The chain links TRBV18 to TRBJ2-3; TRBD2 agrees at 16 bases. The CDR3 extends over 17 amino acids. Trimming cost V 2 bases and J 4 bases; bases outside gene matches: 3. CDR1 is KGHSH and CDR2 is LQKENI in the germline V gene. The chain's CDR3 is CASSPGTSGGAADTQYF. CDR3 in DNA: TGTGCCAGCTCACCAGGGACTAGCGGGGGGGCCGCAGATACGCAGTATTTT.